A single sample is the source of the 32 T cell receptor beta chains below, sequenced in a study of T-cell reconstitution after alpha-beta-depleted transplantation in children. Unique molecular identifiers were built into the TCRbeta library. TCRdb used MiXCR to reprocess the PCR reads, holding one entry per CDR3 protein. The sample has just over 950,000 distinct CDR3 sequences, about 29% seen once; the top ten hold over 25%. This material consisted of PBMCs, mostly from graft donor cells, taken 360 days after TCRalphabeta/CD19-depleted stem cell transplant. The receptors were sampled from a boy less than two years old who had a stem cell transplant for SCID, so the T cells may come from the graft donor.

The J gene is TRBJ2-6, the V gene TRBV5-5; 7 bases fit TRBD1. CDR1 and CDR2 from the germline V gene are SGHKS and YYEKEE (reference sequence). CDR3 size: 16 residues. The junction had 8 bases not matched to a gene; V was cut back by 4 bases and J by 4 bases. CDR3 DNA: TGTGCCAGCAGCCTCAATACAGGGGTGGGGGCCAACGTCCTGACTTTC. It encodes CASSLNTGVGANVLTF.

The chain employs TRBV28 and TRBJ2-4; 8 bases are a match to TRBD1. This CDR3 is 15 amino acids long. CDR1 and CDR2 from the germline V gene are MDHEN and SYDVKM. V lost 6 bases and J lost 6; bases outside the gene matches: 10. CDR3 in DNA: TGTGCCAGCAGGGCCCTCCAAGACAGGGGAAACATTCAGTACTTC. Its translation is CASRALQDRGNIQYF. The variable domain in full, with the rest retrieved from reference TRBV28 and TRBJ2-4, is DVKVTQSSRYLVKRTGEKVFLECVQDMDHENMFWYRQDPGLGLRLIYFSYDVKMKEKGDIPEGYSVSREKKERFSLILESASTNQTSMYLCASRALQDRGNIQYFGAGTRLSVL.

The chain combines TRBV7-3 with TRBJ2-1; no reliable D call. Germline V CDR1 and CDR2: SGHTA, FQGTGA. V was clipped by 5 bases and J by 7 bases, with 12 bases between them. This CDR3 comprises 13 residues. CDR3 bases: TGTGCCAGCAGCCCCAATCCCCATAATGAGCAGTTCTTC. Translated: CASSPNPHNEQFF.

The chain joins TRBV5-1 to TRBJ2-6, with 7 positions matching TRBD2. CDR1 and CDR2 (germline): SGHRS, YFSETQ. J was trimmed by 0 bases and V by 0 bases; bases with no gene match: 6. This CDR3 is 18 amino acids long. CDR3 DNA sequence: TGCGCCAGCAGCTTGGTTCAGCGGGAAAGCTCTGGGGCCAACGTCCTGACTTTC. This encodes CASSLVQRESSGANVLTF.

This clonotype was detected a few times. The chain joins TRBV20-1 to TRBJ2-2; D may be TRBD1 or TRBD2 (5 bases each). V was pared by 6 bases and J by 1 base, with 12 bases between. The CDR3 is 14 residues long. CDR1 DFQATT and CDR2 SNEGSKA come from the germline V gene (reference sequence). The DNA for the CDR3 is TGCAGTGCACTCCAGGGAGAGAACACCGGGGAGCTGTTTTTT. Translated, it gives CSALQGENTGELFF.

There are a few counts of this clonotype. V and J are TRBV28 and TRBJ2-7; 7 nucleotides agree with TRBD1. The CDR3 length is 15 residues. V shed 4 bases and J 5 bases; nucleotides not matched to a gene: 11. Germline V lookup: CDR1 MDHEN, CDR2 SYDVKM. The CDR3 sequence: CASSWDPTGADEQYF. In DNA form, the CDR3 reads TGTGCCAGCAGTTGGGATCCCACAGGGGCGGACGAGCAGTACTTC.

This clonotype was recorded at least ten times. CDR3 DNA: TGTGCCAGCAGTTTAGCCGGAGATGAGCAGTTCTTC. This gives the protein CASSLAGDEQFF. J is TRBJ2-1 and V is TRBV12-3 or TRBV12-4; D gene unclear. This CDR3 spans 12 amino acids. The V and J ends lost 0 bases and 8 bases respectively, with 5 bases between them.

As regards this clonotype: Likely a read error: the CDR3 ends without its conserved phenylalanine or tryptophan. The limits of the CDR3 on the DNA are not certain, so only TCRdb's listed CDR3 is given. The CDR3 reads CASSPLGQGHTI. The chain combines TRBV7-9 with TRBJ2-7; the table's D call TRBD1 went unverified against the DNA. The CDR3 comprises 12 residues, both ends counted. The germline gives CDR1 SEHNR, CDR2 FQNEAQ (reference sequence).

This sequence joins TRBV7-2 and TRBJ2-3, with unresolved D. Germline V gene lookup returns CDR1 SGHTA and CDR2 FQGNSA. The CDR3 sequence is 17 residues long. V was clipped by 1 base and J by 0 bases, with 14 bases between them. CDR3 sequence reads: CASSLELLGMSTDTQYF. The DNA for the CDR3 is TGTGCCAGCAGCTTAGAGCTCCTGGGGATGAGCACAGATACGCAGTATTTT.

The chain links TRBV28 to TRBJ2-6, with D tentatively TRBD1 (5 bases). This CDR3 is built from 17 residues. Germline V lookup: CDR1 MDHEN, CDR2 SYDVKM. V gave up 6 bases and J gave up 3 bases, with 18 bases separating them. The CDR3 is CASSSKGKWNGANVLTF. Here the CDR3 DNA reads TGTGCCAGCAGCAGTAAGGGGAAATGGAATGGGGCCAACGTCCTGACTTTC. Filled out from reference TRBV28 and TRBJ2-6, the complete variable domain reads DVKVTQSSRYLVKRTGEKVFLECVQDMDHENMFWYRQDPGLGLRLIYFSYDVKMKEKGDIPEGYSVSREKKERFSLILESASTNQTSMYLCASSSKGKWNGANVLTFGAGSRLTVL.

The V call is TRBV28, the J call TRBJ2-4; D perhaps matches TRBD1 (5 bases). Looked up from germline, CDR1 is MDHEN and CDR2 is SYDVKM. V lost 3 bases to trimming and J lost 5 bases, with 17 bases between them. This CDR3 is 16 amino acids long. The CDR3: CASSLVGVTLENIQYF. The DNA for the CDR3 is TGTGCCAGCAGTTTGGTAGGGGTCACCCTCGAAAACATTCAGTACTTC.

The CDR3 sequence: CASSLQGGTIWNEQFF. CDR3 nucleotides: TGTGCCAGCAGTTTGCAGGGAGGGACCATCTGGAATGAGCAGTTCTTC. The gene calls are TRBV12-3 or TRBV12-4 and TRBJ2-1; 7 bases align to TRBD2. The CDR3 extends over 16 amino acids. The V segment lost 3 bases and the J segment 7 bases; nucleotides outside the gene matches: 12.

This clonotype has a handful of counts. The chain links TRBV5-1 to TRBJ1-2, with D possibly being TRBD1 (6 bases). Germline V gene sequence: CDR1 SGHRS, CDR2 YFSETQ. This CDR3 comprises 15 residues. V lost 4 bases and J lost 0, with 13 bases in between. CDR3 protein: CASSTETGSNYGYTF. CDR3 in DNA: TGCGCCAGCAGCACGGAGACAGGATCTAACTATGGCTACACCTTC.

The CDR3 is CASSFRDSSNEQFF. CDR3 bases: TGTGCCAGCAGCTTCCGGGACAGCAGCAATGAGCAGTTCTTC. V gene TRBV7-7 combines with J gene TRBJ2-1; 7 bases map to TRBD1. V lost 3 bases and J lost 6; bases outside the gene matches: 5. Germline V CDR1 and CDR2: SSHAT, FNYEAQ (reference sequence). The length of the CDR3 is 14 residues.

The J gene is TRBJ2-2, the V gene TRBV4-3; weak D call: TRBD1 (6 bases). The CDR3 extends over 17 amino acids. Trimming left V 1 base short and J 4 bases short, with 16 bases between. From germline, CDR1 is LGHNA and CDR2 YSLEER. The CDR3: CASSQGPGTRITGELFF. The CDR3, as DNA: TGCGCCAGCAGCCAAGGCCCCGGGACACGGATCACCGGGGAGCTGTTTTTT.

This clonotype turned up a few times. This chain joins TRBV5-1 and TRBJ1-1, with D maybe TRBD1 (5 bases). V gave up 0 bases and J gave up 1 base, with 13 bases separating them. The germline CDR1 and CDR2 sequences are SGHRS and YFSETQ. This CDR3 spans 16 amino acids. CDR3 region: CASSLVTGRSNTEAFF. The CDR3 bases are TGCGCCAGCAGCTTGGTTACAGGTCGGTCGAACACTGAAGCTTTCTTT.

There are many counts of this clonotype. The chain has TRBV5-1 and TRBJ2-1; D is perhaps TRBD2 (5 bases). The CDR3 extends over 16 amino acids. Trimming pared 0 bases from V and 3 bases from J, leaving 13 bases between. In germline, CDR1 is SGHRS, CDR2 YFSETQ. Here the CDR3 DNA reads TGCGCCAGCAGCTTGGTATCGGGGAACAGCTACAATGAGCAGTTCTTC. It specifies CASSLVSGNSYNEQFF.

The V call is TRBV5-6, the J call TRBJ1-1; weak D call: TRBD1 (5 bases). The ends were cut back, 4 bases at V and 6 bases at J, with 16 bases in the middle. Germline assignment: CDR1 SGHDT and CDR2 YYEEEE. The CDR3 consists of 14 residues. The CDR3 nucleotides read TGTGCCAGCAGCCCGGGGCGGCACAGCTCTGAAGCTTTCTTT. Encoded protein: CASSPGRHSSEAFF.

CDR3 nucleotides: TGCAGCGTTGAAAGGGACAATCCCGATGAGCAGTTCTTC. This sequence encodes CSVERDNPDEQFF. V gene TRBV29-1 combines with J gene TRBJ2-1; D possibly corresponds to TRBD1 (6 bases). The CDR3 loop spans 13 amino acids. CDR1 SQVTM and CDR2 ANQGSEA come from the germline V gene. V lost 2 bases and J lost 8, with 13 bases in between.

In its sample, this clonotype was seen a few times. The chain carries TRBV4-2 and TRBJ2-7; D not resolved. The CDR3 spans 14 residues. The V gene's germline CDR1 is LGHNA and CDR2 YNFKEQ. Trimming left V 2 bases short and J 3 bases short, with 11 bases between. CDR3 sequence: CASSQFQLSYEQYF. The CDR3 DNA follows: TGTGCCAGCAGCCAATTTCAGTTGAGCTACGAGCAGTACTTC.

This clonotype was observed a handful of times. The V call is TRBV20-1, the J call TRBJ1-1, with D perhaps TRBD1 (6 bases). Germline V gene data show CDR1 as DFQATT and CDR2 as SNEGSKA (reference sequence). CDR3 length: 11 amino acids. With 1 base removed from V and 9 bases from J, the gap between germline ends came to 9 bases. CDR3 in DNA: TGCAGTGCTAGAGGACAGGACCAAGCTTTCTTT. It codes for CSARGQDQAFF.

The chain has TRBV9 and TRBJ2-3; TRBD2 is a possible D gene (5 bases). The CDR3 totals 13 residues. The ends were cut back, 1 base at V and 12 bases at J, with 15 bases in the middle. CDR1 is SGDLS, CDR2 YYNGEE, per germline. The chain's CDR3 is CASSVWESSTQYF. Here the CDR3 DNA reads TGTGCCAGCAGCGTATGGGAGAGCTCCACCCAGTATTTT.

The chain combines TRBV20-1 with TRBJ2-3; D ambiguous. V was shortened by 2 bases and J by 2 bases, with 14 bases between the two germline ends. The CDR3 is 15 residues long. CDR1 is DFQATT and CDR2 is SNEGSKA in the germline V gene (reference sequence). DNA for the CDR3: TGCAGTGCTAGACCAGCGAGACGGCACACAGATACGCAGTATTTT. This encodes CSARPARRHTDTQYF.

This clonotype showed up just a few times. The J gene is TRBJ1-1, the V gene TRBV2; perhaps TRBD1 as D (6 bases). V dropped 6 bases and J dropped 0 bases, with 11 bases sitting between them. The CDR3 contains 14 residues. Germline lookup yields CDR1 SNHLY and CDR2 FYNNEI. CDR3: CASRWTVVNTEAFF. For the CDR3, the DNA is TGTGCCAGCAGATGGACAGTAGTGAACACTGAAGCTTTCTTT.

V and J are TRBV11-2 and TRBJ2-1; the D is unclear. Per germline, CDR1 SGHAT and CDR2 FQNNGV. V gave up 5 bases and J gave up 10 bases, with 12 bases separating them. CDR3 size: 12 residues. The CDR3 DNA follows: TGTGCCAGCAGCGAACCCACCCCGGAGCAGTTCTTC. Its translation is CASSEPTPEQFF.

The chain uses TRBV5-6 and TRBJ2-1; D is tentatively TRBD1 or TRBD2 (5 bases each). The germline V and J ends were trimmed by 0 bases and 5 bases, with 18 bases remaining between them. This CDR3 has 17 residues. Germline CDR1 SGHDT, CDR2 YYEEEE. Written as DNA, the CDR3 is TGTGCCAGCAGCTTGGGCAGGGCCGCTTACGGGGACAATGAGCAGTTCTTC. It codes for CASSLGRAAYGDNEQFF.

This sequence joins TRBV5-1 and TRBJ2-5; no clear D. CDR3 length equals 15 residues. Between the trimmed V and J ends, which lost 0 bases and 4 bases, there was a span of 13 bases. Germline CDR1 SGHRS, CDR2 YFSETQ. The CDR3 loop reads CASSLGPAGVETQYF. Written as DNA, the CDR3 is TGCGCCAGCAGCTTGGGACCTGCTGGGGTAGAGACCCAGTACTTC. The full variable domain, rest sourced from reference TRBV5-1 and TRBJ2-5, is KAGVTQTPRYLIKTRGQQVTLSCSPISGHRSVSWYQQTPGQGLQFLFEYFSETQRNKGNFPGRFSGRQFSNSRSEMNVSTLELGDSALYLCASSLGPAGVETQYFGPGTRLLVL.

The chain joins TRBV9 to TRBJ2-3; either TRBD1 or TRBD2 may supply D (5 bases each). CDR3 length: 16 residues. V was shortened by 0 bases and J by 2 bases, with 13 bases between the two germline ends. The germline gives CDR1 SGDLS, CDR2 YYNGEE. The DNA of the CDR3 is TGTGCCAGCAGCGTAGGCGGCCGGGACGCCACAGATACGCAGTATTTT. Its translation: CASSVGGRDATDTQYF.

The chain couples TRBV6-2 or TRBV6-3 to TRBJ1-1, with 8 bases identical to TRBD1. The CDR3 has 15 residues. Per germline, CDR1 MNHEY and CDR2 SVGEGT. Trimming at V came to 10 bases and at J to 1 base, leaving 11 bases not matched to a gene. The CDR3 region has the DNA TGTGCCACTCAGGACAGGGTAAGGGGGAACACTGAAGCTTTCTTT. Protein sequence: CATQDRVRGNTEAFF.

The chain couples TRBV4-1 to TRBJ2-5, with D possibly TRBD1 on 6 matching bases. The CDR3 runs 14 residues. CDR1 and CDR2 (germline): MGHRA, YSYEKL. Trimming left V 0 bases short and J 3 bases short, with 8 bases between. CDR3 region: CASSQDWTEETQYF. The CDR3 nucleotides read TGCGCCAGCAGCCAAGATTGGACAGAAGAGACCCAGTACTTC.

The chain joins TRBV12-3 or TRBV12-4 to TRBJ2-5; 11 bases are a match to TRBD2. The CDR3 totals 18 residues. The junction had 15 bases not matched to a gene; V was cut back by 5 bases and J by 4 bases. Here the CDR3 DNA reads TGTGCCAGCAGTCCCGGTAATAGCGGGGGGGCCTTTCGAGAGACCCAGTACTTC. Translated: CASSPGNSGGAFRETQYF.

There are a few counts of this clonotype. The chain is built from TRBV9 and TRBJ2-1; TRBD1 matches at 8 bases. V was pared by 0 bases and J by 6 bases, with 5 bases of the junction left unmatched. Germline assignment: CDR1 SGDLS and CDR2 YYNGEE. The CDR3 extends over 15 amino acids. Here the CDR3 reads CASSVGRTGPNEQFF. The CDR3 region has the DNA TGTGCCAGCAGCGTAGGACGGACAGGGCCCAATGAGCAGTTCTTC. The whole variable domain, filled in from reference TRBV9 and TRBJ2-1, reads DSGVTQTPKHLITATGQRVTLRCSPRSGDLSVYWYQQSLDQGLQFLIQYYNGEERAKGNILERFSAQQFPDLHSELNLSSLELGDSALYFCASSVGRTGPNEQFFGPGTRLTVL.